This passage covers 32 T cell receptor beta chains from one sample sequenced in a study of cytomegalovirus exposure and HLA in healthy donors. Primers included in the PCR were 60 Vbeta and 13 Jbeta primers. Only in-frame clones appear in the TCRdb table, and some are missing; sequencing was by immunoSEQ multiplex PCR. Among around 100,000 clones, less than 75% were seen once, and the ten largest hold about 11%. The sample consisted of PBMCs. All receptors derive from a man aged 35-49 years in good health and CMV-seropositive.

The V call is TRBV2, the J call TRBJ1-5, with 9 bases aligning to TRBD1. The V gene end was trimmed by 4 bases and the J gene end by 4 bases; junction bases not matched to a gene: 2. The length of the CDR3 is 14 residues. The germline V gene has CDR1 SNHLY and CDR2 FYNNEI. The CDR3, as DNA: TGTGCCAGCAGTGTAGGGACAGGGAATCAGCCCCAGCATTTT. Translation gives CASSVGTGNQPQHF.

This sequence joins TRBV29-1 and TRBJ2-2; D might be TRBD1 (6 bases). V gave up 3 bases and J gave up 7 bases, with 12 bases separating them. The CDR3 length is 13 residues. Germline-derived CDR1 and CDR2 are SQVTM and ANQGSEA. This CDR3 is CSVDQGRSGELFF. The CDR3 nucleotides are TGCAGCGTTGACCAGGGGCGTAGCGGGGAGCTGTTTTTT.

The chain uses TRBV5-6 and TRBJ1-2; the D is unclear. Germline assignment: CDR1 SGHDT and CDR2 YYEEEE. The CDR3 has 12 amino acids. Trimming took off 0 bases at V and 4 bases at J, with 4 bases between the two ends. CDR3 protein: CASSLGSYGYTF. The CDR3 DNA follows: TGTGCCAGCAGCTTGGGGAGCTATGGCTACACCTTC.

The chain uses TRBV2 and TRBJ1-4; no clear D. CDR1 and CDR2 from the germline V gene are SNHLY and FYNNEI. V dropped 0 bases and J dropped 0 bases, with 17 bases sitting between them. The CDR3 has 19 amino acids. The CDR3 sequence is CASSEAPLGSGATNEKLFF. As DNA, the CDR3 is TGTGCCAGCAGTGAAGCGCCGTTAGGGAGCGGGGCAACTAATGAAAAACTGTTTTTT.

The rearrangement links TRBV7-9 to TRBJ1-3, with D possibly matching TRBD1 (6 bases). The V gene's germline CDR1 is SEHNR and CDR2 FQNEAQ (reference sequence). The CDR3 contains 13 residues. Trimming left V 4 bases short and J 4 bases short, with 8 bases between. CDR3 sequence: CASSYGQGNTIYF. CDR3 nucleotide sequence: TGTGCCAGCAGCTACGGACAGGGAAACACCATATATTTT.

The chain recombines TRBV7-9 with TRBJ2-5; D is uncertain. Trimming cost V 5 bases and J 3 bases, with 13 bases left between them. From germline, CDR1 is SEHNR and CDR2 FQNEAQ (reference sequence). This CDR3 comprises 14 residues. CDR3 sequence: CASSPRFEEETQYF. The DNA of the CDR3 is TGTGCCAGCAGCCCCCGGTTCGAAGAAGAGACCCAGTACTTC.

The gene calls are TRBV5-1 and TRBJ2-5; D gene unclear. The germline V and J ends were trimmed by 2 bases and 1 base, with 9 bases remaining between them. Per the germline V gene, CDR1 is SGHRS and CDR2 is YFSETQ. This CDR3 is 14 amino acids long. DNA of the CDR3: TGCGCCAGCAGCTTCTCACAGACCCAAGAGACCCAGTACTTC. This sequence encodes CASSFSQTQETQYF.

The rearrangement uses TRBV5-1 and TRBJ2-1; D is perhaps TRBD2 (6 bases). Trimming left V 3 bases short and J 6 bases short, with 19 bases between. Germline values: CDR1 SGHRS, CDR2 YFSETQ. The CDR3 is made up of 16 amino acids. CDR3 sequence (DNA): TGCGCCAGCAGCTCTAGACTAGTTGAGCGGTCCAATGAGCAGTTCTTC. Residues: CASSSRLVERSNEQFF.

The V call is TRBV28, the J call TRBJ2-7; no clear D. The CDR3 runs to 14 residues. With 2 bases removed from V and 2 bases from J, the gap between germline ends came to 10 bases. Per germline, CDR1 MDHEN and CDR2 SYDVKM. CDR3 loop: CASSLGGRTYEQYF. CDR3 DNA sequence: TGTGCCAGCAGTTTAGGTGGCAGGACCTACGAGCAGTACTTC.

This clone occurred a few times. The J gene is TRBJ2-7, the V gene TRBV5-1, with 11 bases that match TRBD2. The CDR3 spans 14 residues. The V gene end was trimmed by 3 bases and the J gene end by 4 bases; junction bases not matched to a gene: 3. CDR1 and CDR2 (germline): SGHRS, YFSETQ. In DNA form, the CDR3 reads TGCGCCAGCAGCTATAGCGGGAGGGGATACGAGCAGTACTTC. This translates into CASSYSGRGYEQYF.

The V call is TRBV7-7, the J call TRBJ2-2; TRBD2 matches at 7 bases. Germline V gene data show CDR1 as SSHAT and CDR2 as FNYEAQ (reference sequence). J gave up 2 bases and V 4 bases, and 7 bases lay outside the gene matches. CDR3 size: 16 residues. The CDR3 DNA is TGTGCCAGCAGCTGCCCGGCGGGAGTAAACACCGGGGAGCTGTTTTTT. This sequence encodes CASSCPAGVNTGELFF.

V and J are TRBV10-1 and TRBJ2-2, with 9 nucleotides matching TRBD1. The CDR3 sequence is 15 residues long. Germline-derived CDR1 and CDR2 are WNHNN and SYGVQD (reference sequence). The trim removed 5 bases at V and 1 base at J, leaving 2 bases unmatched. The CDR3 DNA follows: TGCGCCAGCAGTAAGACAGGGGGGAACACCGGGGAGCTGTTTTTT. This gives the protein CASSKTGGNTGELFF.

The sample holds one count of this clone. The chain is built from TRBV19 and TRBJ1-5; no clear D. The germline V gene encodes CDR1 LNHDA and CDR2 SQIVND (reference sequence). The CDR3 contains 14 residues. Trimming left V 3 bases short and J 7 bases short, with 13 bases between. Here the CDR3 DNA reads TGTGCCAGTAGTATGACACCCTTAGAGCAGCCCCAGCATTTT. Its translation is CASSMTPLEQPQHF.

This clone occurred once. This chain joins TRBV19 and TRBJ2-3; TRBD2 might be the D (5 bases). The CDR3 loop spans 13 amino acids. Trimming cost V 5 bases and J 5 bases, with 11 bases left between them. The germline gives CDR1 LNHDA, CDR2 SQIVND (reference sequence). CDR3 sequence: CASSYTAGDTQYF. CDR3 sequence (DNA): TGTGCCAGTAGTTATACGGCGGGAGATACGCAGTATTTT.

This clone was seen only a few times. The CDR3 nucleotides read TGTGCCACTAAAGGACAGGGCGACACCGGGGAGCTGTTTTTT. This gives the protein CATKGQGDTGELFF. V and J are TRBV6-4 and TRBJ2-2; 8 positions agree with TRBD1. Trimming took 10 bases from V and 3 from J; bases not matched to a gene: 7. The germline V gene has CDR1 MRHNA and CDR2 SNTAGT. The length of the CDR3 is 14 residues.

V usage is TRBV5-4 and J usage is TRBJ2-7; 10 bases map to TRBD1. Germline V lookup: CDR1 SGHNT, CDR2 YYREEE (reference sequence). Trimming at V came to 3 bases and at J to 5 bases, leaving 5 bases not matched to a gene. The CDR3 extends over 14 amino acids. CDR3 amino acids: CASSSRQGAHEQYF. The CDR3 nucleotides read TGTGCCAGCAGCTCGAGACAGGGGGCCCACGAGCAGTACTTC.

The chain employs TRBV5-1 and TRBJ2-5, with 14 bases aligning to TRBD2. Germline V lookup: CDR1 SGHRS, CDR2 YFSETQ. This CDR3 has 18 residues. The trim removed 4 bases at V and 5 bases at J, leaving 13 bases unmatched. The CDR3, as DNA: TGCGCCAGCAGCCCGGGACTAGCGGGAGCGGGGCAACGGGAGACCCAGTACTTC. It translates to CASSPGLAGAGQRETQYF.

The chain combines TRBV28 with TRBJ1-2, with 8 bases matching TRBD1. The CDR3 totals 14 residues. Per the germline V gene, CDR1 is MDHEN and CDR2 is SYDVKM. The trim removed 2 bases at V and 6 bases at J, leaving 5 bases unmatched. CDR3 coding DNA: TGTGCCAGCAGTTTAGACAGGGGAGACCATGGCTACACCTTC. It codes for CASSLDRGDHGYTF.

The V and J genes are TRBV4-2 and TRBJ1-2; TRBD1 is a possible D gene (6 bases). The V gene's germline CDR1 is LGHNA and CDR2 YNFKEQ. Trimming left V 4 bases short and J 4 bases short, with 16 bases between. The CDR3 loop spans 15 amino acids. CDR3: CASSPQARGTYGYTF. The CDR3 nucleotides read TGTGCCAGCAGCCCCCAAGCGAGGGGGACCTATGGCTACACCTTC.

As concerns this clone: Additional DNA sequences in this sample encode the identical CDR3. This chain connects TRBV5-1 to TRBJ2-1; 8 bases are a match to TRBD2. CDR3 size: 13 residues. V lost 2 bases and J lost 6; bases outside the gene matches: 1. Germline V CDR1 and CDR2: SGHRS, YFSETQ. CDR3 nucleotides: TGCGCCAGCAGCTTAGGACTAGCCAATGAGCAGTTCTTC. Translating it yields CASSLGLANEQFF.

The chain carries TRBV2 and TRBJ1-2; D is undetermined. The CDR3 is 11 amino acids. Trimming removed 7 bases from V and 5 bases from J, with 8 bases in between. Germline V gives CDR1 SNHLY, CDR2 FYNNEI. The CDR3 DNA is TGTGCCAGCACCGACAAATATGGCTACACCTTC. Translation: CASTDKYGYTF.

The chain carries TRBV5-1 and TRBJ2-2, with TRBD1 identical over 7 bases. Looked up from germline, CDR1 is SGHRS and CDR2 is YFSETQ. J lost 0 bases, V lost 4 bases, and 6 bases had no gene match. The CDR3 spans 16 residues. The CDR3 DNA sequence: TGCGCCAGCAGCCTGTACAGGGGAGCGAACACCGGGGAGCTGTTTTTT. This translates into CASSLYRGANTGELFF. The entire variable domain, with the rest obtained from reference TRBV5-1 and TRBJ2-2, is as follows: KAGVTQTPRYLIKTRGQQVTLSCSPISGHRSVSWYQQTPGQGLQFLFEYFSETQRNKGNFPGRFSGRQFSNSRSEMNVSTLELGDSALYLCASSLYRGANTGELFFGEGSRLTVL.

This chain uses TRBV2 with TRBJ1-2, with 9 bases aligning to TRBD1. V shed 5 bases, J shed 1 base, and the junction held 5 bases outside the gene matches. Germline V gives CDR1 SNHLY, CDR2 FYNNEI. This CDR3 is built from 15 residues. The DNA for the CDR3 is TGTGCCAGCAGTAGGACAGGGGCTTTTAACTATGGCTACACCTTC. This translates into CASSRTGAFNYGYTF.

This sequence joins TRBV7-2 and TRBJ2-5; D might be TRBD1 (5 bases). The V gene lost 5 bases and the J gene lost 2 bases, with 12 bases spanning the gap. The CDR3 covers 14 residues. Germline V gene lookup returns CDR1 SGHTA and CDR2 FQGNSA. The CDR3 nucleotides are TGTGCCAGCAGCCCAGGGATCGTTCAAGAGACCCAGTACTTC. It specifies CASSPGIVQETQYF.

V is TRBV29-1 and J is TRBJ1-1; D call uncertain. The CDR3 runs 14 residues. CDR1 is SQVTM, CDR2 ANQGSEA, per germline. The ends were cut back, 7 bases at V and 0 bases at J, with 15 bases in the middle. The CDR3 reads CSGREGYMNTEAFF. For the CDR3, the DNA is TGCAGCGGACGGGAGGGATACATGAACACTGAAGCTTTCTTT.

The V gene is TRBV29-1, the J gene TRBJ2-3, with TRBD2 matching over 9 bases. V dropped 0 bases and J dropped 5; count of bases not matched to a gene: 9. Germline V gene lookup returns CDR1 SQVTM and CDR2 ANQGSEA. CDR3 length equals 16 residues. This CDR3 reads CSVEDRAGGEGDTQYF. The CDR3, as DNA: TGCAGCGTTGAAGATCGTGCGGGAGGGGAAGGAGATACGCAGTATTTT.

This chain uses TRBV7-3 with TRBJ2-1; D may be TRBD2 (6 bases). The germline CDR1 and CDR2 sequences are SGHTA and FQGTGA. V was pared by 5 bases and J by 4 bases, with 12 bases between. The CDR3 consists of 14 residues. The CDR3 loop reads CASSPSEGYNEQFF. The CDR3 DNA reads TGTGCCAGCAGCCCCTCGGAGGGATACAATGAGCAGTTCTTC.

The CDR3, as DNA: TGTGCCACCAGCAGAGACGGAAACAGCGGAAACACCATATATTTT. Its translation: CATSRDGNSGNTIYF. This chain uses TRBV15 with TRBJ1-3; D not resolved. The V end lost 0 bases, the J end lost 4 bases, and 10 bases lay between the germline ends. The CDR3 runs 15 residues. Germline lookup yields CDR1 LNHNV and CDR2 YYDKDF (reference sequence).

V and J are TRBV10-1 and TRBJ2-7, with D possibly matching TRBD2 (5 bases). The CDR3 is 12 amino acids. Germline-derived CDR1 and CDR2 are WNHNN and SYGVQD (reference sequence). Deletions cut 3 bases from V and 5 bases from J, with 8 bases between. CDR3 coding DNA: TGCGCCAGCAGTGACGCGGGTCACGAGCAGTACTTC. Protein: CASSDAGHEQYF.

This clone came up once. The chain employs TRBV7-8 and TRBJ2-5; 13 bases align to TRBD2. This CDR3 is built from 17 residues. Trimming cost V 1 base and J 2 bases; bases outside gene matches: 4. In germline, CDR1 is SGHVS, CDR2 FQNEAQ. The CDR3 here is CASSLGTSGRQQETQYF. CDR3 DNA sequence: TGTGCCAGCAGCTTAGGGACTAGCGGGAGACAACAAGAGACCCAGTACTTC.

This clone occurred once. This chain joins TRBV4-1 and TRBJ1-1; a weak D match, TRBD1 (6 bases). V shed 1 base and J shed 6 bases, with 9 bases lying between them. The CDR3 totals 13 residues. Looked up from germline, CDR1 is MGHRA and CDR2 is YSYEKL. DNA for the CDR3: TGCGCCAGCAGCCAAGTTTCAGGGGCTGAAGCTTTCTTT. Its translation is CASSQVSGAEAFF.

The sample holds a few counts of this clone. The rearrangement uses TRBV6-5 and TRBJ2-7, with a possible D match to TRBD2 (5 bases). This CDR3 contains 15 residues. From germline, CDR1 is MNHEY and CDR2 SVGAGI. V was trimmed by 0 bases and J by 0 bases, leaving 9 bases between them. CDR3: CASSYSRGFSYEQYV. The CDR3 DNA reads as TGTGCCAGCAGTTACTCGAGAGGGTTCTCCTACGAGCAGTACGTC.